A selection of T cell receptor beta chains follows, all from one sample in a study of radiation and T cells in renal cell carcinoma. Only in-frame clones appear in the TCRdb table, and some are missing; sequencing was by immunoSEQ multiplex PCR. The sample records over 85,000 clones, about 79% being singletons. The specimen was blood, collected from a patient whose treatment included radiotherapy and nephrectomy. The receptors originated from a man between 60 and 75 years old with renal cell carcinoma. The CDR3 runs from the conserved cysteine through the conserved F or W. The D gene is left open where the match is weak. The size of a clone is reported for some rows only, either as once, few or many, or as a class for expanded clones.

j_gene,d_gene,v_gene,len,abundance,CDR3nt,CDR3aa
TRBJ2-7,-,TRBV11-2,11,-,TGTGCCAGCAGCTTATCCGGAGAGCAGTACTTC,CASSLSGEQYF
TRBJ2-1,-,TRBV6-9,12,-,TGTGCCAGCAGTAAACATTCCAATGAGCAGTTCTTC,CASSKHSNEQFF
TRBJ1-1,-,TRBV5-1,13,-,TGCGCCAGCAGCTGGCGGATGAACACTGAAGCTTTCTTT,CASSWRMNTEAFF
TRBJ1-1,-,TRBV12-5,12,-,TGTGCTAGTGGGGACCGTTACACTGAAGCTTTCTTT,CASGDRYTEAFF
TRBJ2-5,-,TRBV5-1,16,once,TGCGCCAGCCAAGCAACATCACAGGGATTGGGAGAGACCCAGTACTTC,CASQATSQGLGETQYF
TRBJ2-7,-,TRBV27,16,-,TGTGCCAGCAGCCCCAGTAGGGTCTCGACCTACTACGAGCAGTACTTC,CASSPSRVSTYYEQYF
TRBJ2-3,TRBD2,TRBV19,14,-,TGTGCCAGTAATAGACTAGCGGAAGAAGATACGCAGTATTTT,CASNRLAEEDTQYF
TRBJ2-7,TRBD2,TRBV28,17,-,TGTGCCAGCAGCCTCCTGGCTTGGACTAGCAGACCCTACGAGCAGTACTTC,CASSLLAWTSRPYEQYF
TRBJ1-5,-,TRBV6-1,14,-,TGTGCCAGCAGTGCGGAAGGGGCATATCAGCCCCAGCATTTT,CASSAEGAYQPQHF
TRBJ2-7,TRBD1,TRBV7-9,11,-,TGTGCCAGCAGCCAGGGGGTCGAGCAGTACTTC,CASSQGVEQYF
TRBJ1-1,-,TRBV28,15,-,TGTGCCAGCAGTTTTTTCAGCCGGAGGAACACTGAAGCTTTCTTT,CASSFFSRRNTEAFF
TRBJ2-7,TRBD1,TRBV5-6,14,-,TGTGCCAGCAGCTCGACAGGGCGCGACTACGAGCAGTACTTC,CASSSTGRDYEQYF
TRBJ2-7,-,TRBV30,12,-,TGTGCCTGGAATACAAGAACCTACGAGCAGTACTTC,CAWNTRTYEQYF
TRBJ2-7,-,TRBV6-5,14,-,TGTGCCAGCAGTTACGCATCCAGGGCCTACGAGCAGTACTTC,CASSYASRAYEQYF
TRBJ2-6,-,TRBV4-1,16,-,TGCGCCAGCAGCCCAGACGGACTGGGAGGGGCCAACGTCCTGACTTTC,CASSPDGLGGANVLTF
TRBJ1-1,TRBD1,TRBV2,14,few,TGTGCCAGCAGTGCACAGGGGGGGAACACTGAAGCTTTCTTT,CASSAQGGNTEAFF
TRBJ2-3,TRBD2,TRBV28,19,-,TGTGCCAGCAGTTCGACAACCGGACTAGCGGGAGAAAGTAGAGATACGCAGTATTTT,CASSSTTGLAGESRDTQYF
TRBJ1-1,TRBD1,TRBV19,16,-,TGTGCCAGTAGTATAAGATCGGGACAGTTCGACACTGAAGCTTTCTTT,CASSIRSGQFDTEAFF
TRBJ2-7,TRBD1,TRBV27,14,-,TGTGCCACCCCCCCTCAGGGGGCCTCCTACGAGCAGTACTTC,CATPPQGASYEQYF
TRBJ1-3,TRBD1,TRBV19,19,-,TGTGCCAGTAGTTTCGCTCATTCGACAGGGCTCAGCTCTGGAAACACCATATATTTT,CASSFAHSTGLSSGNTIYF
TRBJ2-5,TRBD2,TRBV10-3,13,-,TGTGCCGTCGGACTAGCGGGAGAGGAGACCCAGTACTTC,CAVGLAGEETQYF
TRBJ2-3,TRBD2,TRBV18,15,-,TGTGCCAGCTCACCTGGCACTAGCGGGAGAGATACGCAGTATTTT,CASSPGTSGRDTQYF
TRBJ1-3,-,TRBV7-9,12,-,TGTGCCAGCAGTCAGTTGGGGAACACCATATATTTT,CASSQLGNTIYF
TRBJ1-3,-,TRBV7-9,17,-,TGTGCCAGCAGCTCCCACAGGGAGGGGAGCTCTGGAAACACCATATATTTT,CASSSHREGSSGNTIYF
TRBJ2-1,-,TRBV7-2,16,-,TGTGCCAGCAGCTTATACGGGACTGGAAGCTACAATGAGCAGTTCTTC,CASSLYGTGSYNEQFF
TRBJ2-7,-,TRBV11-1,11,-,TGTGCCAGCAGCTTAGATTTCGAGCAGTACTTC,CASSLDFEQYF
TRBJ1-4,-,TRBV6-1,15,-,TGTGCCGCCCTGTCAAACCCGGCCTATCTACAAAAACTGTTTTTT,CAALSNPAYLQKLFF
TRBJ1-5,TRBD1,TRBV5-6,16,-,TGTGCCAGCAGCTTGAGAAGGGGGCCTCCGAATCAGCCCCAGCATTTT,CASSLRRGPPNQPQHF
TRBJ1-5,TRBD1,TRBV30,14,few,TGTGCCTGGAGGGGGGACAGTAGCAATCAGCCCCAGCATTTT,CAWRGDSSNQPQHF
TRBJ2-1,TRBD1,TRBV7-2,17,-,TGTGCCAGCAGCTTAGTCGTTTCCGGGACAGGCTACAATGAGCAGTTCTTC,CASSLVVSGTGYNEQFF
TRBJ2-7,-,TRBV6-5,15,-,TGTGCCAGCAGTTCTGGGGGACTGGCCTCCTACGAGCAGTACTTC,CASSSGGLASYEQYF
TRBJ1-1,-,TRBV6-1,15,-,TGTGCCAGCACATTTCGGAGTGGTCAGGCCTCCGAAGCTTTCTTT,CASTFRSGQASEAFF
TRBJ2-2,-,TRBV5-4,16,-,TGTGCCAGCAGCCTAAGCGGGCCCACGAACACCGGGGAGCTGTTTTTT,CASSLSGPTNTGELFF
TRBJ2-6,TRBD1,TRBV19,17,once,TGTGCCAGTAGTATAGGGCAGGGGGCGCTAGGGGCCAACGTCCTGACTTTC,CASSIGQGALGANVLTF
TRBJ2-5,TRBD2,TRBV15,14,-,TGTGCCACCAGCAGGGGGGCTCTAGCGGGCGGCCAGTACTTC,CATSRGALAGGQYF
TRBJ2-2,-,TRBV19,14,-,TGTGCCAGTAGTGGGGCAGGGAACACCGGGGAGCTGTTTTTT,CASSGAGNTGELFF
TRBJ2-1,TRBD2,TRBV19,18,-,TGTGCCAGTAGTATAGTGACGGGACTAGCGACTTCCTACAATGAGCAGTTCTTC,CASSIVTGLATSYNEQFF
TRBJ2-2,TRBD1,TRBV9,16,-,TGTGCCAGCAGCGTCTCGGGGACAGTGAACACCGGGGAGCTGTTTTTT,CASSVSGTVNTGELFF
TRBJ2-3,TRBD2,TRBV2,15,-,TGTGCCCCCCGGAGGACTAGCGGTATCACAGATACGCAGTATTTT,CAPRRTSGITDTQYF
TRBJ1-5,TRBD1,TRBV6-5,15,few,TGTGCCAGCAGACAACTCCAGGGGGCGAATCAGCCCCAGCATTTT,CASRQLQGANQPQHF
TRBJ2-7,-,TRBV5-1,14,-,TGCGCCAGCAGCTTCGACGGGTACTCCTACGAGCAGTACTTC,CASSFDGYSYEQYF
TRBJ1-2,TRBD1,TRBV2,14,-,TGTGCCAGCAGTGTGGGGCAGGGGGTTGGTGGCTACACCTTC,CASSVGQGVGGYTF
TRBJ2-2,-,TRBV6-6,14,-,TGTGCCAGCAGCGCGGGTACCTCCACCGGGGAGCTGTTTTTT,CASSAGTSTGELFF
TRBJ2-7,-,TRBV7-2,15,-,TGTGCCAGCAGCCCCGGTTGGGGTCTCTCCTACGAGCAGTACTTC,CASSPGWGLSYEQYF
TRBJ2-7,-,TRBV2,12,-,TGTGCCAGCAGCCCTCTGACCTACGAGCAGTACTTC,CASSPLTYEQYF
TRBJ2-2,-,TRBV1,18,-,TGCACCAGCAGCCAACTCCAACCGGGACTAGGGTTCACCGGGGAGCTGTTTTTT,CTSSQLQPGLGFTGELFF
TRBJ2-6,TRBD1,TRBV5-1,17,-,TGCGCCAGCAGCCCCCCAGACAGGGGGCCTGGGGCCAACGTCCTGACTTTC,CASSPPDRGPGANVLTF
TRBJ1-5,TRBD1,TRBV7-2,16,-,TGTGCCAGCAGCATTACAGGGGGCGCAGGCAATCAGCCCCAGCATTTT,CASSITGGAGNQPQHF
TRBJ2-3,-,TRBV5-1,12,-,TGCGCCAGCAGTTCAGGCACAGATACGCAGTATTTT,CASSSGTDTQYF
TRBJ2-7,-,TRBV27,11,-,TGTGCCAGCAGTTTTGGCTACGAGCAGTACTTC,CASSFGYEQYF
TRBJ2-3,-,TRBV5-4,14,-,TGTGCCAGCAGCTTGCCCTCGGGCACAGATACGCAGTATTTT,CASSLPSGTDTQYF
TRBJ2-1,TRBD1,TRBV5-1,18,-,TGCGCCAGCAGCTTCCGGGACAGGGCTGAGGGCGCAATGGATGAGCAGTTCTTC,CASSFRDRAEGAMDEQFF
TRBJ2-7,-,TRBV5-1,13,-,TGCGCCAGCAGCCCGGACGGTGTGGGAGAGCAGTACTTC,CASSPDGVGEQYF
TRBJ2-7,TRBD2,TRBV7-2,15,-,TGTGCCAGCAGCCCCGTGACTAGCGGGAGTGGGGAGCAGTACTTC,CASSPVTSGSGEQYF
TRBJ2-1,-,TRBV20-1,11,once,TGCAGTGTTGGAGACTACAATGAGCAGTTCTTC,CSVGDYNEQFF
TRBJ2-3,-,TRBV5-1,13,-,TGCGCCAGCAGCTTGTCGGGGAGGGATACGCAGTATTTT,CASSLSGRDTQYF
TRBJ2-3,-,TRBV29-1,12,few,TGCAGCGCGGGACCGCGAGAGGATACGCAGTATTTT,CSAGPREDTQYF
TRBJ2-1,TRBD2,TRBV6-6,14,-,TGTGCCAGCAGTGGAGCGGGAGGTATGGGTGAGCAGTTCTTC,CASSGAGGMGEQFF
TRBJ2-2,TRBD1,TRBV27,17,-,TGTGCCAGCAGTTTGGGGATCAGGGGGCGAAAAACCGGGGAGCTGTTTTTT,CASSLGIRGRKTGELFF
TRBJ2-5,TRBD1,TRBV11-2,13,-,TGTGCCAGCAGCCCGGGACAGCAAGAGACCCAGTACTTC,CASSPGQQETQYF